This T cell receptor (beta chain) is drawn from a study of T cell responses to AZD1222 COVID-19 vaccine. Looking at the study overall: Second-dose intervals near 4 or 12 weeks were combined.

Details on this clone: Its antigen is unknown.

The method was immunoSEQ multiplex PCR; TCRdb's version includes in-frame clones alone and lacks a portion of them. This sample has about 120,000 clones, with roughly 92% found just once. Study observations and caveats: Donors in the cohort were predominantly white British and more often female, and clonal diversity was possibly underestimated.

This CDR3 region has 13 residues. Germline CDR1 reads SGHTA; CDR2 reads FQGTGA. V lost 1 base and J lost 3, with 6 bases in between. This sample comprised peripheral blood, obtained on day 0 of AZD1222 vaccination. The TCR originated in an adult in good health. This chain connects TRBV7-3 to TRBJ1-1; D is perhaps TRBD1 (5 bases). The CDR3 here is CASSLMGDTEAFF. CDR3 sequence (DNA): TGTGCCAGCAGCTTAATGGGGGACACTGAAGCTTTCTTT.